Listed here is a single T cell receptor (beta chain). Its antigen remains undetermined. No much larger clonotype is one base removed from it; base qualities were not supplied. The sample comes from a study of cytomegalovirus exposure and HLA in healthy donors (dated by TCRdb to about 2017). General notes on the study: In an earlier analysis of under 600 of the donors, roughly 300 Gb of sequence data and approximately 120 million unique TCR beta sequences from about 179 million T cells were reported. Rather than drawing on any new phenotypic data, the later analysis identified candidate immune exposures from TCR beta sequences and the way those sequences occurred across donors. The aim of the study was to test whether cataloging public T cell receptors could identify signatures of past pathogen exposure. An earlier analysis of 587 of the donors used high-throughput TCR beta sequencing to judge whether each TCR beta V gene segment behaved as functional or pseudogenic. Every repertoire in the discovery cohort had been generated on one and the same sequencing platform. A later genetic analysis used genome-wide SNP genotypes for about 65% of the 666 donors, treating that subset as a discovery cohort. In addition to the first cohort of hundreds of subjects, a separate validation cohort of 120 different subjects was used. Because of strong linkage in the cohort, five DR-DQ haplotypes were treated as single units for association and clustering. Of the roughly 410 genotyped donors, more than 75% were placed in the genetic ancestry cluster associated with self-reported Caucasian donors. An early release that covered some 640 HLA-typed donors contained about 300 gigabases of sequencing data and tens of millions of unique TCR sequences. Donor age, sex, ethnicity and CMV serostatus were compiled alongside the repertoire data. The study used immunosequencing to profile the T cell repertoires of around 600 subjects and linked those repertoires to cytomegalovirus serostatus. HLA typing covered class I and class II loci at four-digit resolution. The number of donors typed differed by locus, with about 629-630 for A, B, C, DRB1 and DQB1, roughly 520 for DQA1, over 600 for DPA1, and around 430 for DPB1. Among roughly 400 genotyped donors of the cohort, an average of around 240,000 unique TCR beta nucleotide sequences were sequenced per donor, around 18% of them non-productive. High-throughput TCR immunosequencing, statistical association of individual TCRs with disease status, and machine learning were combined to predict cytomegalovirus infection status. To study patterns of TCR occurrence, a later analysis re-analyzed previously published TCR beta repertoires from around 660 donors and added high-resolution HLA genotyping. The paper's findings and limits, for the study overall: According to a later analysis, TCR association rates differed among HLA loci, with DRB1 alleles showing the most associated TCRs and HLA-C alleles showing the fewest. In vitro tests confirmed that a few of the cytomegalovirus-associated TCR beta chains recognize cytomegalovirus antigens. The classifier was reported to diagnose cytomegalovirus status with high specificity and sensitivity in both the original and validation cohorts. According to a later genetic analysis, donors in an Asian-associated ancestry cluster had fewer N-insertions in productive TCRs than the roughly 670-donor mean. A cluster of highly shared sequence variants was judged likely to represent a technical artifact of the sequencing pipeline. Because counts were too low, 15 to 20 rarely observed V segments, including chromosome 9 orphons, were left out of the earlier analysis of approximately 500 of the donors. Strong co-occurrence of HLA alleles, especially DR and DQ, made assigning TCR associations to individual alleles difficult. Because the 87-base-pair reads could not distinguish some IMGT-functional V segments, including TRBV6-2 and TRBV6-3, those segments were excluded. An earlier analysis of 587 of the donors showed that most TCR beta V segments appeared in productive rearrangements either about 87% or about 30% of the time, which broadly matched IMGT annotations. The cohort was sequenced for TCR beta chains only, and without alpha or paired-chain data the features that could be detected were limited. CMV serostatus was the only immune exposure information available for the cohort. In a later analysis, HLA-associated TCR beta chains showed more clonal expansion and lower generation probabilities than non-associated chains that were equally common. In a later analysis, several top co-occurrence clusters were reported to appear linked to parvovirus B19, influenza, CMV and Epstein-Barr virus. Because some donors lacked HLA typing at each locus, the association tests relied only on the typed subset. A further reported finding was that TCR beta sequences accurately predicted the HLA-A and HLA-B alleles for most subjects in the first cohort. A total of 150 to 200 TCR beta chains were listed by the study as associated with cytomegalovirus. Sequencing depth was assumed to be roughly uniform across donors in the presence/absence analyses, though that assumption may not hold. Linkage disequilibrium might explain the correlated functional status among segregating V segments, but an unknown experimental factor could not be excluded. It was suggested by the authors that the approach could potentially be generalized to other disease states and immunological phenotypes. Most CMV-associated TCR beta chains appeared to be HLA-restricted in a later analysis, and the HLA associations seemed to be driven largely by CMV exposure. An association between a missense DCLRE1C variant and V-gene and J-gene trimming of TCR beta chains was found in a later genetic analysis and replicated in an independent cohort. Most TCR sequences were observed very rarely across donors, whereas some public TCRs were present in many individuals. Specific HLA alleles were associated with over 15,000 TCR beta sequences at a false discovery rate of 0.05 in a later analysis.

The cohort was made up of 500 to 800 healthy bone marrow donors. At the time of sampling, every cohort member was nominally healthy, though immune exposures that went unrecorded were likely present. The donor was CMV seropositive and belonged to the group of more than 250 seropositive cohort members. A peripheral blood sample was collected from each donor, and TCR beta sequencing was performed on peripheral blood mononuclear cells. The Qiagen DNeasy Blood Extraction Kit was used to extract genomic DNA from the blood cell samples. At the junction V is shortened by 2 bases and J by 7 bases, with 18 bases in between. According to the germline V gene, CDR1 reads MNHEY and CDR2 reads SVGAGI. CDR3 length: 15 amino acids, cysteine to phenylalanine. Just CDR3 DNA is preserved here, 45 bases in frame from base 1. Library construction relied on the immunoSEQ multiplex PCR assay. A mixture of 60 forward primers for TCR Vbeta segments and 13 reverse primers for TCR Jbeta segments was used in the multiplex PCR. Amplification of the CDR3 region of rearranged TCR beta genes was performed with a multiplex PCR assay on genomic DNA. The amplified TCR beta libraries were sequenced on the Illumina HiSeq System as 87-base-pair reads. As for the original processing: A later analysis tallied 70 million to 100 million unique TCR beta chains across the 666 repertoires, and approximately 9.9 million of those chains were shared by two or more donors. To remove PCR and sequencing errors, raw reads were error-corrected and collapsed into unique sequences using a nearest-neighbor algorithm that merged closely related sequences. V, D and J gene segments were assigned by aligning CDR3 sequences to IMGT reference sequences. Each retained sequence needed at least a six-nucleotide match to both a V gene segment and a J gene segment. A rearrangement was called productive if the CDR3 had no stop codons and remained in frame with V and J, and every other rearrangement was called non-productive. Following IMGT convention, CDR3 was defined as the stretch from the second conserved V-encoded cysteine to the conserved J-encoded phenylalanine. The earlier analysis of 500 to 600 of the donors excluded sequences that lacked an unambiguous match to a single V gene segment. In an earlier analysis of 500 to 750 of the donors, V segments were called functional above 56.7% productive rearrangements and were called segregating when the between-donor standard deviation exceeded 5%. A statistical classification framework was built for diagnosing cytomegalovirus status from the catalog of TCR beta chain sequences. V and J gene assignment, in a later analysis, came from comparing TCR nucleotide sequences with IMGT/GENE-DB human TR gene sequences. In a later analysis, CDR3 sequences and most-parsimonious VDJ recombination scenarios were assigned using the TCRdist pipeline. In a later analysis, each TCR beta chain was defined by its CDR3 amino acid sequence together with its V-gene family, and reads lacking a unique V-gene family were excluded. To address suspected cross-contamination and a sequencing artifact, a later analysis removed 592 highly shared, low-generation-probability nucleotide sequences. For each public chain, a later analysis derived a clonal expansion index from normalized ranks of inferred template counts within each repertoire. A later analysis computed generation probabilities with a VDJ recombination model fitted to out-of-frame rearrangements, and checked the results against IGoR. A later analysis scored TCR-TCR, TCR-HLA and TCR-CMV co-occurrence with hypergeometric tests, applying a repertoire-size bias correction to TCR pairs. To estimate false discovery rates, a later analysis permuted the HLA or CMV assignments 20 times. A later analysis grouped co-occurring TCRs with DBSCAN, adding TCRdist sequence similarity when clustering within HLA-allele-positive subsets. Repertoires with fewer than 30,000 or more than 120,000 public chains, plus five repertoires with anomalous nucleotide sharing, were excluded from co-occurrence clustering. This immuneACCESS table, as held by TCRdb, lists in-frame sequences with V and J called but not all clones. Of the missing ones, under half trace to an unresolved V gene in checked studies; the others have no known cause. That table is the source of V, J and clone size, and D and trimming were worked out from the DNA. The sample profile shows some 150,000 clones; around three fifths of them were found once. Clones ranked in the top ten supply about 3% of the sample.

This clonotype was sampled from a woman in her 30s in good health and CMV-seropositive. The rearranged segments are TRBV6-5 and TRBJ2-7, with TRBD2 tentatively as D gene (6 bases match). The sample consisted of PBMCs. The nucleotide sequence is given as TGTGCCAGCAGTTACAAGGGGACTTCGGGAGTAGAGCAGTACTTC. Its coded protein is CASSYKGTSGVEQYF.